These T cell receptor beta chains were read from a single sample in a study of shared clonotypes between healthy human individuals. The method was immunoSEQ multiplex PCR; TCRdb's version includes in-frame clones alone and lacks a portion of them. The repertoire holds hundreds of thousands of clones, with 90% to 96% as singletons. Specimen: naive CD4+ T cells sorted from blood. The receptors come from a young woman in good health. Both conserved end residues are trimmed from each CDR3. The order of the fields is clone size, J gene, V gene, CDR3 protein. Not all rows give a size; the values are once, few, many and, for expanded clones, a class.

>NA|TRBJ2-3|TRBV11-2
ASSYGLVGADTQY
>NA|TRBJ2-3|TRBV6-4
ASSDRGRAQDTQY
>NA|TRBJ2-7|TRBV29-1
SVAGTSSYEQY
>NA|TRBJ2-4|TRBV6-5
ASSYGGLALQY
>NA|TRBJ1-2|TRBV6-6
ASSYQGPNYGYT
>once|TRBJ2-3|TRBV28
ASSLYTGGIDTQY
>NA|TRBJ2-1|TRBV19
ASRVSGRAQSYNEQF
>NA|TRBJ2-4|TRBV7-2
ASSLGSGRHIQY
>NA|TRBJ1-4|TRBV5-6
ASSFQGAASNEKLF
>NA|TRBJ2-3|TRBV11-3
ASSLGGPFEQY
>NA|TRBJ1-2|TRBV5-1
ASSSQEGYGYT
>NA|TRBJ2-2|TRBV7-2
ASSAATSGNTGELF
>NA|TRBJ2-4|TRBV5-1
ASSFGSGSLAKNIQY
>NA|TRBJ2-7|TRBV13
ASSLPGASEQY
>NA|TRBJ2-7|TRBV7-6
ASSPSGKFYEQY
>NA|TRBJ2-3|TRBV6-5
ASSLRRGDTDTQY
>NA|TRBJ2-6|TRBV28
ASSPGWGQGATGANVLT
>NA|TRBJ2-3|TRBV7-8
ASSLVRLGVATQY
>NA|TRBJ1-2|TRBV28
ASSLLQGGYT
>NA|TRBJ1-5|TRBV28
ASSSWPGRSYSNQPQH
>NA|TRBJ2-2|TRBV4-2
ASTEGGVNTGELF
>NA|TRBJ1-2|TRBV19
ASTIKGGSSSGYT